Listed below are T cell receptor beta chains from one sample, sequenced in a study of STAT5B mutations in CD4+ large granular lymphocyte leukemia. Here immunoSEQ multiplex PCR was the method, and the copy in TCRdb shows in-frame clones only, minus some. The sample records under 35,000 clones, around 84% being singletons. The specimen sequenced was CD4+ T cells from blood buffy coats. Receptors originate from a human donor in good health. Each CDR3 is given with its conserved first and last residue. The order of the fields is V gene, clone size, CDR3 length, J gene, D gene, CDR3 DNA, CDR3 protein. The D gene is left open where the match is weak. Clone sizes are given selectively: once, few, many, or a class where the clone is expanded.

TRBV30,few,16,TRBJ1-4,NA,TGTGCCTGGGGTATCTATGTGGGGTCAACTAATGAAAAACTGTTTTTT,CAWGIYVGSTNEKLFF
TRBV10-3,NA,17,TRBJ2-1,NA,TGTGCCATCGGAGGTCCCCCTGGGGGAGGGGGGGCAGAGGAGCAGTTCTTC,CAIGGPPGGGGAEEQFF
TRBV13,few,12,TRBJ2-2,NA,TGTGCCAGCAGCTTCGTCCAAAGCGAGATGTTTTTT,CASSFVQSEMFF
TRBV9,NA,15,TRBJ2-3,TRBD2,TGTGCCAGCTCCCCTGTAGCGGGAGAGGGGGATACGCAGTATTTT,CASSPVAGEGDTQYF
TRBV9,NA,14,TRBJ2-3,NA,TGTGCCAGCAGCGCCAGCGGCTCGCAATATACGCAGTATTTT,CASSASGSQYTQYF
TRBV4-2,NA,18,TRBJ1-5,TRBD1,TGTGCCAGCAGCCAAGCGTATGGGACAGAATCTTCGGATCAGCCCCAGCATTTT,CASSQAYGTESSDQPQHF
TRBV5-4,NA,14,TRBJ1-2,NA,TGTGCCAGCACCTTCGGTGGCGCGGGCTATGGCTACACCTTC,CASTFGGAGYGYTF
TRBV10-3,NA,14,TRBJ2-3,NA,TGTGCCATCAGTGAGCCGAGACCCGCAGATACGCAGTATTTT,CAISEPRPADTQYF
TRBV27,NA,14,TRBJ2-5,NA,TGTGCCAGCAGTGCATCTAGGGTTTTAGAGACCCAGTACTTC,CASSASRVLETQYF
TRBV9,NA,13,TRBJ1-2,NA,TGTGCCAGCAGCGTAGCTGGGTCACATGGCTACACCTTC,CASSVAGSHGYTF
TRBV6-1,NA,15,TRBJ1-5,NA,TGTGCCAGCAGTGCGCAGACAGGACTCAATCAGCCCCAGCATTTT,CASSAQTGLNQPQHF
TRBV30,NA,19,TRBJ2-6,NA,TGTGCCTGGAATAGAAGGGGGGGTTTCCTTTTTCCTGGGGCCAACGTCCTGACTTTC,CAWNRRGGFLFPGANVLTF
TRBV9,NA,14,TRBJ1-5,NA,TGTGCCAGCAGCAAAGGACCGACCAATCAGCCCCAGCATTTT,CASSKGPTNQPQHF
TRBV20-1,NA,11,TRBJ2-7,NA,TGCAGTGTGGGTAGCTCCTACGAGCAGTACTTC,CSVGSSYEQYF
TRBV16,NA,11,TRBJ2-1,NA,TGTGCCAGCAGCCCCTACAATGAGCAGTTCTTC,CASSPYNEQFF
TRBV7-8,once,15,TRBJ2-2,NA,TGTGCCAGCAGCTCCGGGGACTTAAACACCGGGGAGCTGTTTTTT,CASSSGDLNTGELFF
TRBV9,NA,18,TRBJ2-1,TRBD2,TGTGCCAGCAGCGTCTCCTGGGCTAGCGGCTTAGTTAACAATGAGCAGTTCTTC,CASSVSWASGLVNNEQFF
TRBV7-8,NA,16,TRBJ2-1,TRBD2,TGTGCCAGCAGCTTAGGGGCGGGGGGGCGGTTGCATGAGCAGTTCTTC,CASSLGAGGRLHEQFF
TRBV6-5,NA,15,TRBJ1-6,TRBD1,TGTGCCAGCAGTGGCGGACAGGGGAGAAGTTCACCCCTCCACTTT,CASSGGQGRSSPLHF
TRBV7-2,NA,14,TRBJ2-7,NA,TGTGCCAGCAGCCCACGGAGGGAAGTCTACGAGCAGTACTTC,CASSPRREVYEQYF
TRBV11-2,NA,12,TRBJ2-3,NA,TGTGCCAGCAGCTTCCGTGGGGATACGCAGTATTTT,CASSFRGDTQYF
TRBV7-2,NA,13,TRBJ1-1,NA,TGTGCCAGCAGCGTAAACAGGAACACTGAAGCTTTCTTT,CASSVNRNTEAFF
TRBV6-1,NA,14,TRBJ2-7,TRBD1,TGTGCCAGCAACCCCCAGGGGGCTCTCTACGAGCAGTACTTC,CASNPQGALYEQYF
TRBV19,NA,15,TRBJ1-1,NA,TGTGCCAGTAGCATCGGGAACTTGGGTGTCACTGAAGCTTTCTTT,CASSIGNLGVTEAFF
TRBV19,NA,15,TRBJ2-3,TRBD1,TGTGCCAGTAGTAGACAGGGCTTGGGCACAGATACGCAGTATTTT,CASSRQGLGTDTQYF
TRBV28,NA,9,TRBJ2-5,NA,TGTGCCATCGAGAGGGAGCAGTACTTC,CAIEREQYF
TRBV4-1,NA,18,TRBJ2-1,TRBD2,TGCGCCAGCAGCCAAGATTTTCGGTTAGTAGCGGGAGACAATGAGCAGTTCTTC,CASSQDFRLVAGDNEQFF
TRBV21-1,NA,17,TRBJ1-4,NA,TGTGCCAGCAGCAAAAGAGGGGGGGGGCTTCCTCACGAAAAACTGTTTTTT,CASSKRGGGLPHEKLFF
TRBV27,NA,12,TRBJ2-7,TRBD2,TGTGCCAGCGGGAGGGCCTCCTACGAGCAGTACTTC,CASGRASYEQYF
TRBV4-1,NA,15,TRBJ2-4,NA,TGCGCCAGCAGCCAAGGGGCCCTCGCCAAAAACATTCAGTACTTC,CASSQGALAKNIQYF
TRBV11-2,NA,14,TRBJ1-4,TRBD1,TGTGCCAGCAGCACGACAGGGCGAGGTGAAAAACTGTTTTTT,CASSTTGRGEKLFF
TRBV7-3,NA,14,TRBJ2-1,NA,TGTGCCAGCAGCTTGGCTGGGTCACACAATGAGCAGTTCTTC,CASSLAGSHNEQFF
TRBV28,few,16,TRBJ2-2,TRBD1,TGTGCCAGCAGCCGACCGGGACAGGGGAACACCGGGGAGCTGTTTTTT,CASSRPGQGNTGELFF
TRBV7-2,few,12,TRBJ1-6,NA,TGTGCCAGCAGCTTCCCGAATTCACCCCTCCACTTT,CASSFPNSPLHF
TRBV5-1,NA,13,TRBJ2-5,NA,TGCGCCAGCAGCGTGCAGGGGCAAGAGACCCAGTACTTC,CASSVQGQETQYF
TRBV2,NA,14,TRBJ2-7,TRBD1,TGTGCCAGCACGACCGGGACAGGGGTACACGAGCAGTACTTC,CASTTGTGVHEQYF
TRBV4-1,NA,14,TRBJ2-7,NA,TGCGCCAGCAGCCTCGGGACGGGAAGCTACGAGCAGTACTTC,CASSLGTGSYEQYF
TRBV27,NA,16,TRBJ2-6,NA,TGTGCCAGCAGTTTAAAAGCCAGGGCTGGGGCCAACGTCCTGACTTTC,CASSLKARAGANVLTF
TRBV7-2,NA,13,TRBJ2-1,NA,TGTGCCAGCAGCTTAGTTCTCGGCGGTGAGCAGTTCTTC,CASSLVLGGEQFF
TRBV5-1,NA,15,TRBJ2-7,TRBD1,TGCGCCAGCAGCCGCGGGACAGGGGGTAACTACGAGCAGTACTTC,CASSRGTGGNYEQYF
TRBV4-1,once,16,TRBJ2-1,TRBD2,TGCGCCAGCAGCCAAGGTCTGGCGGGAGGTTTTGATGAGCAGTTCTTC,CASSQGLAGGFDEQFF
TRBV7-3,NA,13,TRBJ1-1,NA,TGTGCCAGCAGTTCCGGGACTAACACTGAAGCTTTCTTT,CASSSGTNTEAFF
TRBV7-9,NA,16,TRBJ2-3,TRBD2,TGTGCCAGCAGCTTACAACTAGCGGGGGTCACAGATACGCAGTATTTT,CASSLQLAGVTDTQYF
TRBV21-1,once,12,TRBJ2-1,NA,TGTGCCAGCAGCTCACAGGGGGGGCTGACGTTCTTC,CASSSQGGLTFF
TRBV6-1,NA,14,TRBJ2-1,NA,TGTGCCAGCAGTGCCGACCCGACTAGTTGTGAGCAGTTCTTC,CASSADPTSCEQFF
TRBV2,NA,15,TRBJ1-3,NA,TGTGCCAGCAGTGAGGGGGGGCGTTGGGGAAACACCATATATTTT,CASSEGGRWGNTIYF
TRBV29-1,NA,11,TRBJ1-1,NA,TGCAGCGCTAAACTGGCCACTGAAGCTTTCTTT,CSAKLATEAFF
TRBV19,NA,15,TRBJ2-1,NA,TGTGCCAGTAGTTCGGTTGCCGGTCCTTTTAATGAGCAGTTCTTC,CASSSVAGPFNEQFF
TRBV7-2,NA,12,TRBJ2-2,NA,TGTGCCAGCAGCTTATGGGGCGGGGAGCTGTTTTTT,CASSLWGGELFF
TRBV2,NA,15,TRBJ1-4,NA,TGTGCCAGCAAGGCTCTCGGGGGGACTAATGAAAAACTGTTTTTT,CASKALGGTNEKLFF
TRBV2,few,11,TRBJ2-7,NA,TGTGCCAGCGGGGGGGCCTCTATGGGGTACTTC,CASGGASMGYF
TRBV7-9,NA,15,TRBJ1-1,NA,TGTGCCAGCGACCCTAGCGGGGGGGCGCGAACTGAAGCTTTCTTT,CASDPSGGARTEAFF
TRBV7-9,NA,16,TRBJ2-5,NA,TGTGCCAGCAGCTTAGGAATATCCGGGGACCGAGAGACCCAGTACTTC,CASSLGISGDRETQYF
TRBV29-1,NA,13,TRBJ2-7,NA,TGCAGCGTTGAAGGTAGGGGGTTAAGTGAGCAGTACTTC,CSVEGRGLSEQYF